These 28 T cell receptor beta chains share one sample of origin, sequenced in a study of shared clonotypes between healthy human individuals. The method was immunoSEQ multiplex PCR; TCRdb's version includes in-frame clones alone and lacks a portion of them. The profile shows 2 million to 2.5 million clones, 85% to 95% of them singletons. Sequencing was done on a sample of naive CD4+ T cells sorted from blood. Subset indicated: CD45RA+ positively selected. These receptors were collected from a man younger than 30 in good health.

The J gene is TRBJ1-6, the V gene TRBV10-3; tentative D call: TRBD1 (5 bases). Germline V gene data show CDR1 as ENHRY and CDR2 as SYGVKD. V lost 7 bases and J 7 bases, leaving 11 bases between the germline ends. There are 13 residues in the CDR3. The CDR3 sequence is CAIKIGANSPLHF. In DNA form, the CDR3 reads TGTGCCATCAAAATAGGGGCCAATTCACCCCTCCACTTT.

The chain uses TRBV18 and TRBJ2-7; TRBD1 aligns across 9 bases. With 0 bases clipped from V and 9 bases from J, the junction kept 12 bases outside the gene matches. The CDR3 spans 16 residues. Germline values: CDR1 KGHSH, CDR2 LQKENI. In nucleotides, the CDR3 is TGTGCCAGCTCACCACCGACGGGACAGGGAAGAGAAGTGCAGTACTTC. It encodes CASSPPTGQGREVQYF. Supplemented by reference TRBV18 and TRBJ2-7, the full variable domain reads NAGVMQNPRHLVRRRGQEARLRCSPMKGHSHVYWYRQLPEEGLKFMVYLQKENIIDESGMPKERFSAEFPKEGPSILRIQQVVRGDSAAYFCASSPPTGQGREVQYFGPGTRLTVT.

A remark on this clone: A much larger clone lies a single base off, so this may be a read error. Other DNA sequences in this sample translate to the same CDR3. The rearrangement uses TRBV7-9 and TRBJ1-5; 8 bases agree with TRBD1. The CDR3 totals 14 residues. With 3 bases clipped from V and 2 bases from J, the junction kept 0 bases outside the gene matches. Germline loops: CDR1 SEHNR, CDR2 FQNEAQ (reference sequence). The CDR3 reads CASSLGQGNQPQHF. In DNA form, the CDR3 reads TGTGCCAGCAGCTTGGGACAGGGCAATCAGCCCCAGCATTTT.

This clone was seen once. The V call is TRBV2, the J call TRBJ2-5, with 8 bases aligning to TRBD2. Per the germline V gene, CDR1 is SNHLY and CDR2 is FYNNEI. Trimming cost V 10 bases and J 6 bases; bases outside gene matches: 13. The CDR3 consists of 14 residues. CDR3 coding DNA: TGTGCCATCAAGCCCAGCGGGAGTACAAAGACCCAGTACTTC. Translation gives CAIKPSGSTKTQYF.

The CDR3 loop reads CSVAPGGRTEAFF. In DNA form, the CDR3 reads TGCAGCGTGGCCCCGGGGGGAAGGACTGAAGCTTTCTTT. The chain couples TRBV29-1 to TRBJ1-1; possibly TRBD1 for D (5 bases). The ends were cut back, 6 bases at V and 5 bases at J, with 16 bases in the middle. The CDR3 length is 13 residues. Looked up from germline, CDR1 is SQVTM and CDR2 is ANQGSEA.

The chain recombines TRBV19 with TRBJ1-3; TRBD1 is a possible D gene (5 bases). This CDR3 spans 12 amino acids. Germline loops: CDR1 LNHDA, CDR2 SQIVND (reference sequence). V lost 6 bases, J lost 3 bases, and 6 bases lay in between. CDR3 in amino acids: CASRQGGNTIYF. Here the CDR3 DNA reads TGTGCCAGTAGGCAGGGTGGAAACACCATATATTTT.

This clone appeared a single time. This chain joins TRBV2 and TRBJ2-3; 9 nucleotides align to TRBD1. Per germline, CDR1 SNHLY and CDR2 FYNNEI. V shed 2 bases and J 4 bases; nucleotides not matched to a gene: 4. There are 15 residues in the CDR3. The CDR3 loop reads CASSELGQGSDTQYF. CDR3 nucleotides: TGTGCCAGCAGTGAACTGGGACAGGGTTCAGATACGCAGTATTTT.

This chain links TRBV5-1 with TRBJ1-1; no definite D call. The CDR3 has 16 amino acids. Germline CDR1 SGHRS, CDR2 YFSETQ. Trimming left V 1 base short and J 4 bases short, with 17 bases between. This CDR3 is CASSLTEGPIGTEAFF. In nucleotides, the CDR3 is TGCGCCAGCAGCTTGACAGAGGGTCCGATCGGCACTGAAGCTTTCTTT. Full variable domain (remainder filled in from reference TRBV5-1 and TRBJ1-1): KAGVTQTPRYLIKTRGQQVTLSCSPISGHRSVSWYQQTPGQGLQFLFEYFSETQRNKGNFPGRFSGRQFSNSRSEMNVSTLELGDSALYLCASSLTEGPIGTEAFFGQGTRLTVV.

The V call is TRBV14, the J call TRBJ2-7; 15 positions agree with TRBD2. CDR1 and CDR2 from the germline V gene are SGHDN and FVKESK. J was trimmed by 6 bases and V by 8 bases; bases with no gene match: 2. The CDR3 loop spans 13 amino acids. CDR3 DNA sequence: TGTGCCAGCGGACTAGCGGGAGGGTCCGAGCAGTACTTC. This codes for CASGLAGGSEQYF.

V is TRBV18 and J is TRBJ1-1; a weak D match, TRBD1 (5 bases). The V end was cut by 2 bases, the J end by 5 bases, with 9 bases between. The germline V gene has CDR1 KGHSH and CDR2 LQKENI. This CDR3 is 13 amino acids long. The chain's CDR3 is CASSPRGATEAFF. Here the CDR3 DNA reads TGTGCCAGCTCACCAAGAGGGGCAACTGAAGCTTTCTTT.

Concerning this clone: The same CDR3 arises from other DNA sequences in this sample as well. The chain recombines TRBV6-5 with TRBJ2-2; D ambiguous. Looked up from germline, CDR1 is MNHEY and CDR2 is SVGAGI. The CDR3 consists of 11 residues. V lost 6 bases, J lost 2 bases, and 1 base lay in between. For the CDR3, the DNA is TGTGCCAGCAGCAACACCGGGGAGCTGTTTTTT. This codes for CASSNTGELFF.

J is TRBJ1-2 and V is TRBV30, with no clear D. The V gene lost 3 bases and the J gene lost 8 bases, with 10 bases spanning the gap. Germline values: CDR1 GTSNPN, CDR2 SVGIG (reference sequence). The CDR3 totals 11 residues. The DNA for the CDR3 is TGTGCCTGGAGCCTTCTTAAGGGCTACACCTTC. The encoded protein is CAWSLLKGYTF.

This chain links TRBV7-2 with TRBJ2-7; D is unresolved. The CDR3 extends over 12 amino acids. V shed 1 base and J shed 3 bases, with 4 bases lying between them. Germline V lookup: CDR1 SGHTA, CDR2 FQGNSA. The CDR3 is CASSLDVYEQYF. The CDR3 coding sequence is TGTGCCAGCAGCTTAGATGTCTACGAGCAGTACTTC.

V gene TRBV19 combines with J gene TRBJ2-1; 10 nucleotides agree with TRBD1. The CDR3 length is 15 residues. The ends lost 3 bases at V and 4 bases at J; junction bases unmatched: 3. CDR1 and CDR2 (germline): LNHDA, SQIVND (reference sequence). Here the CDR3 reads CASSMGQGTYNEQFF. DNA of the CDR3: TGTGCCAGTAGTATGGGACAGGGGACATACAATGAGCAGTTCTTC. Using reference TRBV19 and TRBJ2-1 for the parts outside the CDR3, the full variable domain is DGGITQSPKYLFRKEGQNVTLSCEQNLNHDAMYWYRQDPGQGLRLIYYSQIVNDFQKGDIAEGYSVSREKKESFPLTVTSAQKNPTAFYLCASSMGQGTYNEQFFGPGTRLTVL.

The chain has TRBV4-3 and TRBJ1-2; possible D gene TRBD1, 5 bases. V gave up 4 bases and J gave up 2 bases, with 14 bases separating them. The CDR3 length is 15 residues. Per germline, CDR1 LGHNA and CDR2 YSLEER. Here the CDR3 reads CASSPSWGGNYGYTF. The CDR3 DNA is TGCGCCAGCAGCCCCTCCTGGGGCGGAAACTATGGCTACACCTTC.

J is TRBJ2-1 and V is TRBV14, with a weak D call TRBD1 (5 bases). The CDR3 extends over 14 amino acids. V lost 4 bases, J lost 5 bases, and 12 bases lay in between. Germline V gene data show CDR1 as SGHDN and CDR2 as FVKESK. CDR3: CASSRGKGHNEQFF. CDR3 sequence (DNA): TGTGCCAGCAGCCGAGGAAAGGGGCACAATGAGCAGTTCTTC.

The J gene is TRBJ2-3, the V gene TRBV30, with D unresolved. The germline V gene encodes CDR1 GTSNPN and CDR2 SVGIG (reference sequence). This CDR3 region has 13 residues. Deletions cut 0 bases from V and 4 bases from J, with 8 bases between. In DNA form, the CDR3 reads TGTGCCTGGAGTGTAGGCGGATCAGATACGCAGTATTTT. It yields the protein CAWSVGGSDTQYF. Based on the CDR3 plus reference TRBV30 and TRBJ2-3, the full variable domain is SQTIHQWPATLVQPVGSPLSLECTVEGTSNPNLYWYRQAAGRGLQLLFYSVGIGQISSEVPQNLSASRPQDRQFILSSKKLLLSDSGFYLCAWSVGGSDTQYFGPGTRLTVL.

The V gene is TRBV9, the J gene TRBJ1-1; no clear D. The germline V gene has CDR1 SGDLS and CDR2 YYNGEE. Trimming stripped 5 bases from V and 0 bases from J, with 11 bases between. The CDR3 is 14 amino acids. The CDR3: CASSSHGLNTEAFF. DNA of the CDR3: TGTGCCAGCAGTAGTCACGGATTGAACACTGAAGCTTTCTTT.

J is TRBJ2-7 and V is TRBV4-1; TRBD1 agrees at 9 bases. Trimming at V came to 0 bases and at J to 9 bases, leaving 9 bases not matched to a gene. Germline lookup yields CDR1 MGHRA and CDR2 YSYEKL. CDR3 length equals 15 residues. Written as DNA, the CDR3 is TGCGCCAGCAGCCAAGACGGGACAGGGAGTAGGGGGCAGTACTTC. It is translated as CASSQDGTGSRGQYF.

This clone was observed a single time. Other DNA sequences in this sample translate to the same CDR3. The chain links TRBV30 to TRBJ2-3, with 12 positions matching TRBD2. The CDR3 is 14 residues long. Germline lookup yields CDR1 GTSNPN and CDR2 SVGIG (reference sequence). Trimming at V came to 2 bases and at J to 3 bases, leaving 0 bases not matched to a gene. The CDR3 coding sequence is TGTGCCTGGAGTCTAGCGGGGGGGACAGATACGCAGTATTTT. Amino acids: CAWSLAGGTDTQYF. The whole variable domain, filled in from reference TRBV30 and TRBJ2-3, reads SQTIHQWPATLVQPVGSPLSLECTVEGTSNPNLYWYRQAAGRGLQLLFYSVGIGQISSEVPQNLSASRPQDRQFILSSKKLLLSDSGFYLCAWSLAGGTDTQYFGPGTRLTVL.

This clone appeared once. This chain connects TRBV5-4 to TRBJ1-5; possibly TRBD1 for D (5 bases). The germline V gene encodes CDR1 SGHNT and CDR2 YYREEE (reference sequence). This CDR3 is 16 amino acids long. V lost 4 bases and J 0 bases, leaving 14 bases between the germline ends. The DNA for the CDR3 is TGTGCCAGCAGCATCGGGGGGATTGGTAGCAATCAGCCCCAGCATTTT. Its translation: CASSIGGIGSNQPQHF.

The V gene is TRBV7-9, the J gene TRBJ1-1, with TRBD1 matching 7 bases. The CDR3 consists of 16 residues. Losses at the gene ends were 6 bases for V and 1 base for J; bases not matched to a gene: 11. Germline CDR1 SEHNR, CDR2 FQNEAQ (reference sequence). The CDR3 loop reads CASRRIAGQQNTEAFF. DNA of the CDR3: TGTGCCAGCAGAAGAATAGCGGGACAGCAGAACACTGAAGCTTTCTTT.

Points on this clone: Other nucleotide sequences from this sample produce the same CDR3. The chain links TRBV19 to TRBJ1-1, with TRBD1 as a possible D gene (5 bases). CDR3 length: 14 residues. V lost 3 bases and J lost 0, with 8 bases in between. Germline V CDR1 and CDR2: LNHDA, SQIVND (reference sequence). CDR3 sequence: CASSISGLNTEAFF. The CDR3 coding sequence is TGTGCCAGTAGTATCTCGGGACTGAACACTGAAGCTTTCTTT.

This clone appeared a single time. This rearrangement joins TRBV5-4 to TRBJ2-7, with D maybe TRBD1 (5 bases). The CDR3 contains 14 residues. Deletions cut 2 bases from V and 2 bases from J, with 11 bases between. In germline, CDR1 is SGHNT, CDR2 YYREEE (reference sequence). The CDR3 DNA reads as TGTGCCAGCAGCTTATCGCCAGGGCCCTACGAGCAGTACTTC. Translated, it gives CASSLSPGPYEQYF.

The V gene is TRBV6-1, the J gene TRBJ1-3, with D hard to call. This CDR3 has 12 amino acids. Germline CDR1 is MNHNS and CDR2 is SASEGT. Trimming shortened V by 6 bases and J by 2 bases, and 5 bases separated the two germline ends. CDR3 residues: CASSTTGNTIYF. The CDR3 coding sequence is TGTGCCAGCAGCACCACTGGAAACACCATATATTTT.

The chain carries TRBV29-1 and TRBJ1-5, with D perhaps TRBD1 (5 bases). Germline values: CDR1 SQVTM, CDR2 ANQGSEA. This CDR3 contains 14 residues. V lost 6 bases to trimming and J lost 0 bases, with 12 bases between them. The CDR3 nucleotides read TGCAGCGTAAAGGGACTGGATAGCAATCAGCCCCAGCATTTT. This sequence encodes CSVKGLDSNQPQHF.

The chain combines TRBV19 with TRBJ2-2; D is unclear. V lost 3 bases and J 1 base, leaving 15 bases between the germline ends. The CDR3 has 17 residues. Germline loops: CDR1 LNHDA, CDR2 SQIVND (reference sequence). For the CDR3, the DNA is TGTGCCAGTAGTATTGCCTCAGGAAACTTGAACACCGGGGAGCTGTTTTTT. Translated, it gives CASSIASGNLNTGELFF.

The gene calls are TRBV2 and TRBJ1-2; no firm D call. Trimming removed 0 bases from V and 0 bases from J, with 17 bases in between. CDR1 is SNHLY, CDR2 FYNNEI, per germline. CDR3 length: 18 residues. The CDR3 DNA follows: TGTGCCAGCAGTGAAGCAGTTTTGTTTAGACGTTCTAACTATGGCTACACCTTC. Translation gives CASSEAVLFRRSNYGYTF. Full variable domain (missing parts from reference TRBV2 and TRBJ1-2): EPEVTQTPSHQVTQMGQEVILRCVPISNHLYFYWYRQILGQKVEFLVSFYNNEISEKSEIFDDQFSVERPDGSNFTLKIRSTKLEDSAMYFCASSEAVLFRRSNYGYTFGSGTRLTVV.